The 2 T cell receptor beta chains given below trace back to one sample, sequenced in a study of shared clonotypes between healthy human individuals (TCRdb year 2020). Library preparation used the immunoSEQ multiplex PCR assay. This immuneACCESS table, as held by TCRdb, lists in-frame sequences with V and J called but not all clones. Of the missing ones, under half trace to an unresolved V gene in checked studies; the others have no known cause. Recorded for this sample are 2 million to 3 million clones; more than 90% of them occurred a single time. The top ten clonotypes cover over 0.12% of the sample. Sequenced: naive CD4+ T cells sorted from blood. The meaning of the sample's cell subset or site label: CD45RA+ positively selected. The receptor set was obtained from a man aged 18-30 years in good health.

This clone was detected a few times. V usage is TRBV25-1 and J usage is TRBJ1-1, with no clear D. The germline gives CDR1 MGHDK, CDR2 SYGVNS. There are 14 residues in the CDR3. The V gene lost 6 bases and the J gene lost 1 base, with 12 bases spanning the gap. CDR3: CASRSYLENTEAFF. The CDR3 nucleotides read TGTGCCAGCAGATCATATCTTGAGAACACTGAAGCTTTCTTT.

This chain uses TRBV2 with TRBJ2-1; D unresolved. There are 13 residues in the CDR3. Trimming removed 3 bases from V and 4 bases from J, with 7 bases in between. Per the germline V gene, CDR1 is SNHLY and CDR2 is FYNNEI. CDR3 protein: CASSDSVYNEQFF. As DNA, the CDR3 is TGTGCCAGCAGTGACTCCGTATACAATGAGCAGTTCTTC.